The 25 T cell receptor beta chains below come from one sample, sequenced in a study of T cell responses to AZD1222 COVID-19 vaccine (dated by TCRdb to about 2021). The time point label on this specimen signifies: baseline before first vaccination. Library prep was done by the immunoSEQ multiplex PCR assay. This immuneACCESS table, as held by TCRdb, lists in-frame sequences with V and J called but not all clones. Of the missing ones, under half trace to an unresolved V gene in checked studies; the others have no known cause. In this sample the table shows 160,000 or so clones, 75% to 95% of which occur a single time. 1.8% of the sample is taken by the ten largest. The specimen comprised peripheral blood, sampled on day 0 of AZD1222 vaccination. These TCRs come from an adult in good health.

CDR3 sequence: CASSFRLAEYNEQFF. The CDR3 nucleotides are TGTGCCAGCAGCTTTAGACTAGCGGAATACAATGAGCAGTTCTTC. This sequence joins TRBV11-1 and TRBJ2-1; 9 positions agree with TRBD2. V was pared by 3 bases and J by 4 bases, with 4 bases of the junction left unmatched. The CDR3 is 15 amino acids. Germline V gives CDR1 SGHAT, CDR2 FQDESV (reference sequence).

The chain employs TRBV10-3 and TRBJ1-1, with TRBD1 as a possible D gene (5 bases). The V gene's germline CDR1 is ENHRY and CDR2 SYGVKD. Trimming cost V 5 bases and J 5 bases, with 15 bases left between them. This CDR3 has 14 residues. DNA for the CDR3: TGTGCCATCAGTTCCGCCACAGGCCCGACTGAAGCTTTCTTT. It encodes CAISSATGPTEAFF.

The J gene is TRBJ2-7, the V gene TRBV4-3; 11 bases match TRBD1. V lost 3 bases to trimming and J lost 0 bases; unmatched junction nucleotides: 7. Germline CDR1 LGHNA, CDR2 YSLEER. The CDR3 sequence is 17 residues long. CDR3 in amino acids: CASSHVTGTGGSYEQYF. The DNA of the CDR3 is TGCGCCAGCAGCCACGTAACCGGGACAGGGGGCTCCTACGAGCAGTACTTC.

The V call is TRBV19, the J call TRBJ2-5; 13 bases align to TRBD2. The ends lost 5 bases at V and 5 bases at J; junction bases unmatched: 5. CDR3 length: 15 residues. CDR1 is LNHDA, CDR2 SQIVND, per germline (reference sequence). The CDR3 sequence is CASSEPGLAGETQYF. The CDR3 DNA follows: TGTGCCAGTAGTGAACCGGGACTAGCGGGGGAGACCCAGTACTTC. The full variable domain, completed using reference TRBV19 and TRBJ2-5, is DGGITQSPKYLFRKEGQNVTLSCEQNLNHDAMYWYRQDPGQGLRLIYYSQIVNDFQKGDIAEGYSVSREKKESFPLTVTSAQKNPTAFYLCASSEPGLAGETQYFGPGTRLLVL.

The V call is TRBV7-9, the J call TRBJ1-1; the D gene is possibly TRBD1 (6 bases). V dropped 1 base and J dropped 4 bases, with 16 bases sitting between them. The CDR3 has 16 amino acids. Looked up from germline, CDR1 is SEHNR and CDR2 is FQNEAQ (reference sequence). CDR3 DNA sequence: TGTGCCAGCAGCTTAGATCTCTCGGGGGCCGGCACTGAAGCTTTCTTT. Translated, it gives CASSLDLSGAGTEAFF.

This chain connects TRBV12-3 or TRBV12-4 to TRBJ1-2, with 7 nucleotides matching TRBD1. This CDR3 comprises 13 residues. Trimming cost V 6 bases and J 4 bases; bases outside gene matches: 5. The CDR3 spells CASSLGTVYGYTF. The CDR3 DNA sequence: TGTGCCAGCAGCCTCGGGACAGTCTATGGCTACACCTTC.

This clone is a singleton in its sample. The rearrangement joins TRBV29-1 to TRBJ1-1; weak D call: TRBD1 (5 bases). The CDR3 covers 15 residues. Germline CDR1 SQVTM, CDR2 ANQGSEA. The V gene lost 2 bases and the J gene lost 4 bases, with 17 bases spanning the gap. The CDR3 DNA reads TGCAGCGTTGAAAGTTTGGGACCCCTTACCACTGAAGCTTTCTTT. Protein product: CSVESLGPLTTEAFF.

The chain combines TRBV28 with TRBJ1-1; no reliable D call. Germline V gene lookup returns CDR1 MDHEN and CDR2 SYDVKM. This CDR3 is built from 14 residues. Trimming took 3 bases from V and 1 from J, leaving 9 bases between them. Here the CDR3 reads CASSFRWRNTEAFF. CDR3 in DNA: TGTGCCAGCAGTTTCCGCTGGAGGAACACTGAAGCTTTCTTT.

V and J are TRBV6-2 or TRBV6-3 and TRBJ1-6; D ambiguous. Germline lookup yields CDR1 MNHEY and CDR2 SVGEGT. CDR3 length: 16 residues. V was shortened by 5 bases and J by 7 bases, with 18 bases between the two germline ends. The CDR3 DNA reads TGTGCCAGCAGTGGGCCGAACAACCCTCGAAATTCACCCCTCCACTTT. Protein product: CASSGPNNPRNSPLHF.

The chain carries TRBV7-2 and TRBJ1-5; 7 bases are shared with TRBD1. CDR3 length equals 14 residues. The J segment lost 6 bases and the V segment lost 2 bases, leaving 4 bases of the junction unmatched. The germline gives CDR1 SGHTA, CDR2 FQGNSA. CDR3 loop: CASSLYRGGQPQHF. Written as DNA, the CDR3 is TGTGCCAGCAGCTTATACAGGGGAGGTCAGCCCCAGCATTTT.

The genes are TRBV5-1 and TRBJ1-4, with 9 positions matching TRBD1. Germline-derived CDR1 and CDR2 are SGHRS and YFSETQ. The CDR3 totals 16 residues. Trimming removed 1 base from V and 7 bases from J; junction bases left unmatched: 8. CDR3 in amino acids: CASSLPTGTGFEKLFF. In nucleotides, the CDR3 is TGCGCCAGCAGCTTGCCCACCGGGACAGGGTTTGAAAAACTGTTTTTT.

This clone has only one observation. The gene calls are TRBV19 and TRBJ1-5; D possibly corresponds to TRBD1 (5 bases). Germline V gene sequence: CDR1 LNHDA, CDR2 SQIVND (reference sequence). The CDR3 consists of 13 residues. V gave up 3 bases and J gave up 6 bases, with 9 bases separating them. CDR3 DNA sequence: TGTGCCAGTAGTATGGGCAGGGTTCAGCCCCAGCATTTT. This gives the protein CASSMGRVQPQHF. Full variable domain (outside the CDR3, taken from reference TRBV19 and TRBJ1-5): DGGITQSPKYLFRKEGQNVTLSCEQNLNHDAMYWYRQDPGQGLRLIYYSQIVNDFQKGDIAEGYSVSREKKESFPLTVTSAQKNPTAFYLCASSMGRVQPQHFGDGTRLSIL.

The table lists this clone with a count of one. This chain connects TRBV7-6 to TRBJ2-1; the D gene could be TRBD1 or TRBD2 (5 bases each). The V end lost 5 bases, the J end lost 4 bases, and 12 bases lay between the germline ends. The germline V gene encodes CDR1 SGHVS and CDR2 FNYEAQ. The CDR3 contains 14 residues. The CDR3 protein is CASSQTGPYNEQFF. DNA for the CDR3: TGTGCCAGCAGCCAGACGGGGCCGTACAATGAGCAGTTCTTC.

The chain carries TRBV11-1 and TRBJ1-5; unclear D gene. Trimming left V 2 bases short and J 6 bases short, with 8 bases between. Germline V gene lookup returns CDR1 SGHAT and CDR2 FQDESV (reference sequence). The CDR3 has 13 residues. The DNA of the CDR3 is TGTGCCAGCAGCTTACGGCCCAGTCAGCCCCAGCATTTT. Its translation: CASSLRPSQPQHF.

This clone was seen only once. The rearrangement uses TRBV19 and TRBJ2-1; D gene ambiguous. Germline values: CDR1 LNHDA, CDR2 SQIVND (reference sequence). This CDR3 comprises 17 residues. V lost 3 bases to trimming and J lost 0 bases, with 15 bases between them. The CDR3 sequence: CASSMGILLRSYNEQFF. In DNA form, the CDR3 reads TGTGCCAGTAGTATGGGGATACTCCTTCGCTCCTACAATGAGCAGTTCTTC.

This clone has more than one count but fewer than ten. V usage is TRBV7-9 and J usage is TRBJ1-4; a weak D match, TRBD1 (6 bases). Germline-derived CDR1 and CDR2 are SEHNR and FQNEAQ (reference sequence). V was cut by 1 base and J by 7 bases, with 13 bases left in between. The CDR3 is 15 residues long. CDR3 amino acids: CASSLVRGRVEKLFF. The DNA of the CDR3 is TGTGCCAGCAGCTTAGTTCGGGGGCGGGTTGAAAAACTGTTTTTT.

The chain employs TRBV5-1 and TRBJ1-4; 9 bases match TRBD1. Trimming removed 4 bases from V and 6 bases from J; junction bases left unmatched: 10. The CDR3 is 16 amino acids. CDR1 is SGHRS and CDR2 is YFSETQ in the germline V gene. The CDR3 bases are TGCGCCAGCAGCATGGACAGGGGTCGATGGGATGAAAAACTGTTTTTT. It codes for CASSMDRGRWDEKLFF.

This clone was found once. The CDR3 nucleotides read TGTGCCAGTAGTATGAGGTTGAACACTGAAGCTTTCTTT. Translation gives CASSMRLNTEAFF. The rearrangement uses TRBV19 and TRBJ1-1, with D uncertain. CDR3 length equals 13 residues. Per the germline V gene, CDR1 is LNHDA and CDR2 is SQIVND (reference sequence). V lost 3 bases and J lost 0, with 5 bases in between.

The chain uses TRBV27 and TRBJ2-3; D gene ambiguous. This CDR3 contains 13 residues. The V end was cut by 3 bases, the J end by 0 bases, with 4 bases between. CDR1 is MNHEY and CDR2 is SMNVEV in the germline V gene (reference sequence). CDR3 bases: TGTGCCAGCAGTTTTGGCAGCACAGATACGCAGTATTTT. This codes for CASSFGSTDTQYF.

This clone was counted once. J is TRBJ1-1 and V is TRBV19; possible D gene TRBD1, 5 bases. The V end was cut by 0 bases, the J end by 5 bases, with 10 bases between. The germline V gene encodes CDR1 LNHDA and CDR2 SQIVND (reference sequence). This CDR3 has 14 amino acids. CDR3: CASSIEKGRTEAFF. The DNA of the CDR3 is TGTGCCAGTAGTATAGAGAAGGGGAGGACTGAAGCTTTCTTT.

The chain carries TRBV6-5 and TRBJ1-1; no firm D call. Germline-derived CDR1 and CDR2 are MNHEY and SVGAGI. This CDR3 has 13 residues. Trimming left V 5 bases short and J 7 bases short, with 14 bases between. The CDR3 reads CASSTGEGFEAFF. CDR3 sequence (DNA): TGTGCCAGCAGTACTGGTGAGGGCTTTGAAGCTTTCTTT.

CDR3 in amino acids: CASSLVGGWPYNEQFF. The CDR3 nucleotides read TGTGCCAGCAGCTTGGTCGGAGGTTGGCCCTACAATGAGCAGTTCTTC. This chain links TRBV7-2 with TRBJ2-1; D may be TRBD2 (5 bases). Germline CDR1 SGHTA, CDR2 FQGNSA. Trimming pared 3 bases from V and 2 bases from J, leaving 14 bases between. CDR3 length equals 16 residues.

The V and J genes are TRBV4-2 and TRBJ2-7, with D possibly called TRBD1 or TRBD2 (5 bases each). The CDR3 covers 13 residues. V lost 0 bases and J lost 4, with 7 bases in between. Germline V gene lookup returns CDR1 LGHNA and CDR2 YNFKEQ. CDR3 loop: CASSQEGVYEQYF. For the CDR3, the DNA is TGTGCCAGCAGCCAAGAGGGGGTTTACGAGCAGTACTTC.

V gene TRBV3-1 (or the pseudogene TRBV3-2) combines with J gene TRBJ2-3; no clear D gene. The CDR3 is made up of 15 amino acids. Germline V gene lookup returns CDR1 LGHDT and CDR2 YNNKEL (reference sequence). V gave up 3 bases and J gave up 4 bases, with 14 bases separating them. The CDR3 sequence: CASSHLRVLSDTQYF. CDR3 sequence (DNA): TGTGCCAGCAGCCATCTCCGGGTGTTATCAGATACGCAGTATTTT.

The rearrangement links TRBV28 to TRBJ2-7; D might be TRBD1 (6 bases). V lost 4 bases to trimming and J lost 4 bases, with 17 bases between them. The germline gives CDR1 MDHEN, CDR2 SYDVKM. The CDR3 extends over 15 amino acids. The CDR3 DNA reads TGTGCCAGCAGTTCCATCGCCGGACAGAGATACGAGCAGTACTTC. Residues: CASSSIAGQRYEQYF.